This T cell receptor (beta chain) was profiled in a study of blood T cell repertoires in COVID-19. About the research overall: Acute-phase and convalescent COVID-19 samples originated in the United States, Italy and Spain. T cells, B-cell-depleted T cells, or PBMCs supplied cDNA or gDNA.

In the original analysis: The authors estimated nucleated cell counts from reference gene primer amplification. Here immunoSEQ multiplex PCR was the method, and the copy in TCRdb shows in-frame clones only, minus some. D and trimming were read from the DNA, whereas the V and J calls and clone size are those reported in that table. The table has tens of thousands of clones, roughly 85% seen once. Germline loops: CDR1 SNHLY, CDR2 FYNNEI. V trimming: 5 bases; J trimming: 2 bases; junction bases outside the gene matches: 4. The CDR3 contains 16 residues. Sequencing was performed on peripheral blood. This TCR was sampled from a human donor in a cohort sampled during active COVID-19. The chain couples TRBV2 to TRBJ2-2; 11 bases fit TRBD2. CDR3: CASSPGTSGNTGELFF. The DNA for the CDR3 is TGTGCCAGCAGTCCCGGGACTAGCGGAAACACCGGGGAGCTGTTTTTT.